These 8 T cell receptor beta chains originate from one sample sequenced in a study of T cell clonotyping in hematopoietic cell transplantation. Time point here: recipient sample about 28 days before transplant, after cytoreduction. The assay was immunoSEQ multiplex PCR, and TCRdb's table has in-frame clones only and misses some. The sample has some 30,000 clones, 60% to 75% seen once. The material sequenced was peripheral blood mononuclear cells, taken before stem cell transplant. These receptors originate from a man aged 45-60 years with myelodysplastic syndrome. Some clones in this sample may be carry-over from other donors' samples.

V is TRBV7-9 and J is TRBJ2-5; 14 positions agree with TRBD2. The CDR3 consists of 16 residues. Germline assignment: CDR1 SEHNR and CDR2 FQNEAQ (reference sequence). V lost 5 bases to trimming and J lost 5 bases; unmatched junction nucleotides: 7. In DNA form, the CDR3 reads TGTGCCAGCAGCGTGGGAGGGACTAGCGGGAGTGAGACCCAGTACTTC. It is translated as CASSVGGTSGSETQYF.

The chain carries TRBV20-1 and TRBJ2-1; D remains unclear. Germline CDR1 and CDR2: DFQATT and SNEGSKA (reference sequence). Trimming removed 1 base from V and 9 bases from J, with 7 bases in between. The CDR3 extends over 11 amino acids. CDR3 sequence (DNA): TGCAGTGCTAGAGCGCCGGGTGAGCAGTTCTTC. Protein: CSARAPGEQFF.

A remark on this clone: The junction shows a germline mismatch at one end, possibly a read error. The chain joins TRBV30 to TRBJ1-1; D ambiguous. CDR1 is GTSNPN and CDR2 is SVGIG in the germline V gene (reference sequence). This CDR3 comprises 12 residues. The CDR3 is CAWSEFNSEAFF. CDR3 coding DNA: TGTGCCTGGAGTGAATTCAACAGTGAAGCTTTCTTT.

The CDR3 region has the DNA TGTGCCAGCAAGGTCGAGCCCTTCAATGAGCAGTTCTTC. Protein sequence: CASKVEPFNEQFF. The J gene is TRBJ2-1, the V gene TRBV2; D is unresolved. The CDR3 has 13 amino acids. Germline CDR1 reads SNHLY; CDR2 reads FYNNEI. Between the trimmed V and J ends, which lost 7 bases and 6 bases, there was a span of 13 bases. Looking up the rest from reference TRBV2 and TRBJ2-1 gives the full variable domain: EPEVTQTPSHQVTQMGQEVILRCVPISNHLYFYWYRQILGQKVEFLVSFYNNEISEKSEIFDDQFSVERPDGSNFTLKIRSTKLEDSAMYFCASKVEPFNEQFFGPGTRLTVL.

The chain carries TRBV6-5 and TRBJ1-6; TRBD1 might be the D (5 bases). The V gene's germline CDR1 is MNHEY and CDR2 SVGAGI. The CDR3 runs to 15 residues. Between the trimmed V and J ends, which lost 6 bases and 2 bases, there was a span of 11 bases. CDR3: CASSPTVTYNSPLHF. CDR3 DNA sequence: TGTGCCAGCAGCCCGACAGTTACCTATAATTCACCCCTCCACTTT.

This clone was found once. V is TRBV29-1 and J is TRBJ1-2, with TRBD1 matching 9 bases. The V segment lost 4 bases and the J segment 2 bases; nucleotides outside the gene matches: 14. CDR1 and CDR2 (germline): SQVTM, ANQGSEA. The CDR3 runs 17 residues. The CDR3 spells CSVALGGSDRGNYGYTF. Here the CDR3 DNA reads TGCAGCGTTGCGTTGGGTGGATCGGACAGGGGAAACTATGGCTACACCTTC.

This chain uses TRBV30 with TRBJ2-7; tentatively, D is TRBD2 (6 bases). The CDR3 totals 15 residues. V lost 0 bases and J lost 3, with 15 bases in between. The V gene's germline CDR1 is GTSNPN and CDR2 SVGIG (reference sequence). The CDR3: CAWSVQQEDYYEQYF. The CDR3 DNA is TGTGCCTGGAGTGTACAACAGGAGGACTACTACGAGCAGTACTTC.

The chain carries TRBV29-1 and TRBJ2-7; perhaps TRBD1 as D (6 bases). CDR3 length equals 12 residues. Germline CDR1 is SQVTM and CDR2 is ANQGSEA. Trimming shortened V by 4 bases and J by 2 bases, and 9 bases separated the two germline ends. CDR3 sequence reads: CSVVGAPYEQYF. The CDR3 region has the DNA TGCAGCGTTGTGGGGGCGCCCTACGAGCAGTACTTC.